One and the same sample provided the 5 T cell receptor beta chains below, sequenced in a study of OX40 agonist ivuxolimab in advanced cancers. Sequencing used immunoSEQ multiplex PCR; TCRdb keeps in-frame clones, though not all of them. The table has 84,000 or so clones, about 93% seen once. The material was CD4+ or CD8+ T cells sorted from blood, obtained in a trial of the OX40 agonist ivuxolimab. These receptors all come from an adult with an advanced solid tumor such as melanoma, head and neck, liver or kidney cancer.

This chain uses TRBV2 with TRBJ1-1; D unresolved. The V end was cut by 4 bases, the J end by 1 base, with 13 bases between. The CDR3 has 15 amino acids. Germline V lookup: CDR1 SNHLY, CDR2 FYNNEI. The CDR3 loop is CASSGIRTGNTEAFF. CDR3 nucleotides: TGTGCCAGCAGTGGTATCCGGACCGGGAACACTGAAGCTTTCTTT.

The chain links TRBV25-1 to TRBJ2-3; 7 bases are a match to TRBD1. The germline CDR1 and CDR2 sequences are MGHDK and SYGVNS. The CDR3 contains 15 residues. The V and J ends lost 6 bases and 5 bases, in that order; junction bases with no gene match: 11. The chain's CDR3 is CASSLGQVRGDTQYF. CDR3 nucleotides: TGTGCCAGCAGCCTAGGACAGGTACGGGGAGATACGCAGTATTTT.

The chain carries TRBV20-1 and TRBJ2-1, with D unresolved. The CDR3 is 11 amino acids. CDR1 and CDR2 from the germline V gene are DFQATT and SNEGSKA (reference sequence). Trimming pared 2 bases from V and 5 bases from J, leaving 4 bases between. The CDR3 sequence is CSARRDNEQFF. The CDR3 region has the DNA TGCAGTGCTAGAAGGGACAATGAGCAGTTCTTC.

The chain is built from TRBV15 and TRBJ2-5; D is tentatively TRBD1 or TRBD2 (6 bases each). Germline CDR1 LNHNV, CDR2 YYDKDF (reference sequence). The CDR3 contains 15 residues. V was trimmed by 0 bases and J by 5 bases, leaving 13 bases between them. The CDR3 reads CATSRDQRGEETQYF. Here the CDR3 DNA reads TGTGCCACCAGCAGAGATCAAAGGGGGGAGGAGACCCAGTACTTC.

Only a few counts were recorded for this clone. The V call is TRBV11-3, the J call TRBJ1-6; no firm D call. CDR1 is SGHNT and CDR2 is YENEEA in the germline V gene. The CDR3 is 12 residues long. V lost 2 bases and J 7 bases, leaving 3 bases between the germline ends. CDR3: CASSLPNSPLHF. CDR3 nucleotides: TGTGCCAGCAGCTTACCAAATTCACCCCTCCACTTT.